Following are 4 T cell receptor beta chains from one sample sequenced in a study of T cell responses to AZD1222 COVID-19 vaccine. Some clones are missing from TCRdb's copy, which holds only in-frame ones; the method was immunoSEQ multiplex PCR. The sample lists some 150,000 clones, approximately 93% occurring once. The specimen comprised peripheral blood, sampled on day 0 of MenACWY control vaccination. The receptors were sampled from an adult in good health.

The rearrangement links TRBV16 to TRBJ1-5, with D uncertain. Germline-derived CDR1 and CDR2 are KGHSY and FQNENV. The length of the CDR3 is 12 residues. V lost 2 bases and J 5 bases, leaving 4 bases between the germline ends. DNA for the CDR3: TGTGCCAGCAGCCAAAGAGATCAGCCCCAGCATTTT. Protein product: CASSQRDQPQHF.

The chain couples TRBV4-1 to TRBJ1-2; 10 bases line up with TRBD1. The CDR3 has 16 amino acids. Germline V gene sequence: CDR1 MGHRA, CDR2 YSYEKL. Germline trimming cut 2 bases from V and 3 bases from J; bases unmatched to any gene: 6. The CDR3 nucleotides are TGCGCCAGCAGCCAAAGCCGGGACAGGGGCTACTATGGCTACACCTTC. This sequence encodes CASSQSRDRGYYGYTF.

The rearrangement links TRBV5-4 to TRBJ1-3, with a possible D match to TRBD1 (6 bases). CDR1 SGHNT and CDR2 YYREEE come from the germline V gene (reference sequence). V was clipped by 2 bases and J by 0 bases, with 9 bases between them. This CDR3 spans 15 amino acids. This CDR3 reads CASSFTGISGNTIYF. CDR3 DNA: TGTGCCAGCAGCTTCACAGGGATCTCTGGAAACACCATATATTTT.

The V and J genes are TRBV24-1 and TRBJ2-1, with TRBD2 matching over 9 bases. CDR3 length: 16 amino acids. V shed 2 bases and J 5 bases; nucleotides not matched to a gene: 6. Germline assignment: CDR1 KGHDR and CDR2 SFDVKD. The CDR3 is CATSDSRRGGHNEQFF. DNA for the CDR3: TGTGCCACCAGTGATTCCCGGCGGGGGGGGCACAATGAGCAGTTCTTC.